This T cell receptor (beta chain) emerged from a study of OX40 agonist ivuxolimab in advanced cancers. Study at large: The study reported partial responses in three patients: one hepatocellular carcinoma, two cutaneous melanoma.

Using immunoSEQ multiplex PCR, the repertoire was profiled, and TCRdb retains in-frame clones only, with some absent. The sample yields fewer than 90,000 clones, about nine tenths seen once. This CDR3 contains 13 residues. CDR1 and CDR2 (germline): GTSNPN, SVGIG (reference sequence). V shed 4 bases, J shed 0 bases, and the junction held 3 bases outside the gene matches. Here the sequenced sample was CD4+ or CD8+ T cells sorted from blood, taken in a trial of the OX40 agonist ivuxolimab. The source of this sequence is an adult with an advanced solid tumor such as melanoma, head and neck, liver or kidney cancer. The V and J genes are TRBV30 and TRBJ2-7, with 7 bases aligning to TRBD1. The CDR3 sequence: CAWNRGSSYEQYF. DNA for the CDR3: TGTGCCTGGAACAGGGGTAGCTCCTACGAGCAGTACTTC.